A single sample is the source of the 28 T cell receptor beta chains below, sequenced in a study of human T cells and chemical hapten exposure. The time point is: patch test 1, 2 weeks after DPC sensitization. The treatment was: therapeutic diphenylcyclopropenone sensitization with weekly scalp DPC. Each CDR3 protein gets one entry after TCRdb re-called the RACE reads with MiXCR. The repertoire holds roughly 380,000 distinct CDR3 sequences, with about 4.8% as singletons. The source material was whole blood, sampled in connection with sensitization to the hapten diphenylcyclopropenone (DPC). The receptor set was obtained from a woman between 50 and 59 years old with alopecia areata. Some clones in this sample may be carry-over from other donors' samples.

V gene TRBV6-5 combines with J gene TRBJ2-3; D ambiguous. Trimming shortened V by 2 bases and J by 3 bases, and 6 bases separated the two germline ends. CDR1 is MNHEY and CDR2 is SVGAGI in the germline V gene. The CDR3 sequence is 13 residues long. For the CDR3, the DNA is TGTGCCAGCAGTTACGTCCGGACAGATACGCAGTATTTT. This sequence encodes CASSYVRTDTQYF.

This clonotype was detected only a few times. The DNA for the CDR3 is TGTGCCAGCAGCCAAAGAACAGGGGGCGCATCGGGGAACTATGGCTACACCTTC. Translating it yields CASSQRTGGASGNYGYTF. The rearrangement joins TRBV14 to TRBJ1-2; 9 nucleotides line up with TRBD1. The CDR3 is 18 residues long. Per the germline V gene, CDR1 is SGHDN and CDR2 is FVKESK. The V gene end was trimmed by 2 bases and the J gene end by 2 bases; junction bases not matched to a gene: 12.

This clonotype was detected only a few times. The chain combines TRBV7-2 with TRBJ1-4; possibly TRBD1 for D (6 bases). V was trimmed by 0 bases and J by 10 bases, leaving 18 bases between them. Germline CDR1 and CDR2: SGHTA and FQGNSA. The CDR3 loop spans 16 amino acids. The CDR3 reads CASSLAQIGGFGKLFF. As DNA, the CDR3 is TGTGCCAGCAGCTTAGCGCAGATAGGGGGATTTGGAAAACTGTTTTTT.

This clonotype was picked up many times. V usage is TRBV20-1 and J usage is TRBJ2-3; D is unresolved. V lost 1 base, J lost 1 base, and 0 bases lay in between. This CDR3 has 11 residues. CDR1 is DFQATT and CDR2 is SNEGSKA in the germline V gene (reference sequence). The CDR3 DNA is TGCAGTGCTAGAGGCACAGATACGCAGTATTTT. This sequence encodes CSARGTDTQYF.

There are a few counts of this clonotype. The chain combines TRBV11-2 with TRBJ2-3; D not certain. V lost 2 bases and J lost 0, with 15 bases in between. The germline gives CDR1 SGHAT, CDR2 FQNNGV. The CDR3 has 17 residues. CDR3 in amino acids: CASSLLLRHTSTDTQYF. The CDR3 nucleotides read TGTGCCAGCAGCTTACTCCTCAGGCACACAAGCACAGATACGCAGTATTTT.

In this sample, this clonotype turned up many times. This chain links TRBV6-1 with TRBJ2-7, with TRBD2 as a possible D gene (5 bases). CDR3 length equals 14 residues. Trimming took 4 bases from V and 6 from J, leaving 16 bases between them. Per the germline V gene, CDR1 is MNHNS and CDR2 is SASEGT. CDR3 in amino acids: CASSAYDPRGEQYF. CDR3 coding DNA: TGTGCCAGCAGTGCGTACGACCCCCGGGGCGAGCAGTACTTC.

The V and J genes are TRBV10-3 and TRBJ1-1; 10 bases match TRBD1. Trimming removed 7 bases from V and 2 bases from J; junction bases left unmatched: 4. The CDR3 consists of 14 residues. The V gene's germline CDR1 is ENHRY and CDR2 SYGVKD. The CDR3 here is CAITGDRGNTEAFF. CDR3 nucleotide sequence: TGTGCCATCACTGGGGACAGGGGCAACACTGAAGCTTTCTTT.

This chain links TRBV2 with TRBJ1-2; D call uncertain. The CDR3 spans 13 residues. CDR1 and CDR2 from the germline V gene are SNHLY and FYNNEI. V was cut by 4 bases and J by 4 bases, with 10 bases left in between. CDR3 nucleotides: TGTGCCAGCAGTGCCGAGCGGCGCTATGGCTACACCTTC. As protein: CASSAERRYGYTF.

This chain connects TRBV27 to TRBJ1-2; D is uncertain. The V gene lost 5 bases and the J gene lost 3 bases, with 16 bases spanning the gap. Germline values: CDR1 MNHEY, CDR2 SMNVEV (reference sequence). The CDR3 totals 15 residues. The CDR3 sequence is CASSDRNLIHYGYTF. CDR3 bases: TGTGCCAGCAGTGACCGGAACCTAATCCACTATGGCTACACCTTC.

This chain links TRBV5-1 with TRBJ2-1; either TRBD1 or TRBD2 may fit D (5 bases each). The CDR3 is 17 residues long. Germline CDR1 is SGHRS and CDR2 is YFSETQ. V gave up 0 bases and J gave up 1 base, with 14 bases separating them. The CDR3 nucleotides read TGCGCCAGCAGCTTGGAGGGGACGGTTCTATCCTACAATGAGCAGTTCTTC. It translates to CASSLEGTVLSYNEQFF.

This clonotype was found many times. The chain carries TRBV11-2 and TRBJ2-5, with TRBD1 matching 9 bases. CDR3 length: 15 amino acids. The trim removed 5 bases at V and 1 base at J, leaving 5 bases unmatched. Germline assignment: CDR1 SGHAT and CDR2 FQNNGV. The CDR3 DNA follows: TGTGCCAGCAGCCGGACAGGGGAAGGCCAAGAGACCCAGTACTTC. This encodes CASSRTGEGQETQYF.

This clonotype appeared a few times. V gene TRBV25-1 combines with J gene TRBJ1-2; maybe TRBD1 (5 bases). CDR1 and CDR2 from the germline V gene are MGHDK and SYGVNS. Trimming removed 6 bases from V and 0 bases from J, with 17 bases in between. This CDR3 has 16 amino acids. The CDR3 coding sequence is TGTGCCAGCAGGACATCTGGGACGGCAGCTAACTATGGCTACACCTTC. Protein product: CASRTSGTAANYGYTF.

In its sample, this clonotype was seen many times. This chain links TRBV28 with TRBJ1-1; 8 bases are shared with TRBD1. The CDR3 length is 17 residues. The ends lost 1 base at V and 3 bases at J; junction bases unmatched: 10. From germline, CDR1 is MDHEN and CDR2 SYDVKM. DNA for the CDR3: TGTGCCAGCAGTTTATTTCCCAGGACAGGGCAGTACACTGAAGCTTTCTTT. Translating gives CASSLFPRTGQYTEAFF.

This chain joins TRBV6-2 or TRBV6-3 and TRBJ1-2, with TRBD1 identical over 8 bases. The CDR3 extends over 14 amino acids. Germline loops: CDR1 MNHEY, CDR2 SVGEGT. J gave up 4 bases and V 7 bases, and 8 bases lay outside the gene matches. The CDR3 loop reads CASNPRGQAYGYTF. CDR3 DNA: TGTGCCAGCAACCCCAGGGGGCAAGCCTATGGCTACACCTTC.

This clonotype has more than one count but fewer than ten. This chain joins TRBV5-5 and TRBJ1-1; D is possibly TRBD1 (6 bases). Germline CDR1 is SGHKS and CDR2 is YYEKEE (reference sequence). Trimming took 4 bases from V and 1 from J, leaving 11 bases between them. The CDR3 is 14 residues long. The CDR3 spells CASSTGTQNTEAFF. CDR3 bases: TGTGCCAGCAGCACCGGGACACAGAACACTGAAGCTTTCTTT.

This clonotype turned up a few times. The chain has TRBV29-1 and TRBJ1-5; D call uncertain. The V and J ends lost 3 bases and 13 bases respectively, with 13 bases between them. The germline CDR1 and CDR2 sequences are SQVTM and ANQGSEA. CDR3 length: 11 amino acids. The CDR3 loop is CSVEGSGSQHF. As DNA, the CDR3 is TGCAGCGTTGAGGGGAGCGGTTCTCAGCATTTT.

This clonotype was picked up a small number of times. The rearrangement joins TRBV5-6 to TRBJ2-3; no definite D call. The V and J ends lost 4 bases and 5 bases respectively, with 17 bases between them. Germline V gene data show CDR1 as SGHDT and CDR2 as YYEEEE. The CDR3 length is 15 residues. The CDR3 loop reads CASSNIPGPRDTQYF. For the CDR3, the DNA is TGTGCCAGCAGCAACATCCCGGGCCCCCGAGATACGCAGTATTTT.

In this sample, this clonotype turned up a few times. The CDR3 sequence: CASSLGFHEQYF. DNA of the CDR3: TGTGCCAGCAGCTTGGGATTCCACGAGCAGTACTTC. V is TRBV28 and J is TRBJ2-7; D not resolved. Deletions cut 6 bases from V and 5 bases from J, with 11 bases between. In germline, CDR1 is MDHEN, CDR2 SYDVKM. The CDR3 extends over 12 amino acids. The full variable domain, completed using reference TRBV28 and TRBJ2-7, is DVKVTQSSRYLVKRTGEKVFLECVQDMDHENMFWYRQDPGLGLRLIYFSYDVKMKEKGDIPEGYSVSREKKERFSLILESASTNQTSMYLCASSLGFHEQYFGPGTRLTVT.

The CDR3 DNA reads TGCAGCCCGGGGGGGGGACAGGAGTCCTACGAGCAGTACTTC. Protein: CSPGGGQESYEQYF. The gene calls are TRBV29-1 and TRBJ2-7, with D possibly called TRBD1 or TRBD2 (8 bases each). CDR3 length: 14 residues. Trimming left V 8 bases short and J 1 base short, with 18 bases between. The germline V gene encodes CDR1 SQVTM and CDR2 ANQGSEA.

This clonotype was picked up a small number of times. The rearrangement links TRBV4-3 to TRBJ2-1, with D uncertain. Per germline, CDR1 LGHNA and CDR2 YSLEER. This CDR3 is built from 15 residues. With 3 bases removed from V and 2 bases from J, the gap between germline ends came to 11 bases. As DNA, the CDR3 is TGCGCCAGCAGCCAGCCAGGCAGAACCTACAATGAGCAGTTCTTC. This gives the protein CASSQPGRTYNEQFF.

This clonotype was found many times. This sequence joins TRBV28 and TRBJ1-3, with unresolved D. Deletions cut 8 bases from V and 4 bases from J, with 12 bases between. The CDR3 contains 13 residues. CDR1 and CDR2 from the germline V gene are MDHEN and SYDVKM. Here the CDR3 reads CASPEPAGNTIYF. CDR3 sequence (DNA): TGTGCCAGCCCCGAGCCGGCGGGAAACACCATATATTTT.

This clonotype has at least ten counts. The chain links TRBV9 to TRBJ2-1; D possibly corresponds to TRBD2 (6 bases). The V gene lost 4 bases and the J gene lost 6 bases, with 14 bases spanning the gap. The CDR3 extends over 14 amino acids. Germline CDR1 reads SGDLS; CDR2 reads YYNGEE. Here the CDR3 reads CASSPRDGGNEQFF. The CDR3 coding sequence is TGTGCCAGCAGCCCCCGGGACGGGGGCAATGAGCAGTTCTTC.

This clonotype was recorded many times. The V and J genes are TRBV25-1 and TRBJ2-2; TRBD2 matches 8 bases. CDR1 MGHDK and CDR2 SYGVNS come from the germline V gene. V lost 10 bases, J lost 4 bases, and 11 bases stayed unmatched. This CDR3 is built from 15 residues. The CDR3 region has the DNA TGTGCCAAAAAACCGGGACTAGGTGTCACCGGGGAGCTGTTTTTT. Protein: CAKKPGLGVTGELFF.

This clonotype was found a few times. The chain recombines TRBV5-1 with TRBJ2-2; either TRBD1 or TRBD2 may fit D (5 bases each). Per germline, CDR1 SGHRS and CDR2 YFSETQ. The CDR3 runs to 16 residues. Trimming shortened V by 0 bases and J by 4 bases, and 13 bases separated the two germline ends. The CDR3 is CASSLAELGPTGELFF. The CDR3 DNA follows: TGCGCCAGCAGCTTGGCCGAACTGGGACCCACCGGGGAGCTGTTTTTT.

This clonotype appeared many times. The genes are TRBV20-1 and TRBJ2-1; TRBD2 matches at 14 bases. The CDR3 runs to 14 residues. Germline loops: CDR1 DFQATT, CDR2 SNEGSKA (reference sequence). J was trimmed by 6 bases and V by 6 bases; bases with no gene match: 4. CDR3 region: CSAAGTSGGNEQFF. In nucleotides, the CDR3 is TGCAGTGCCGCTGGGACTAGCGGGGGCAATGAGCAGTTCTTC.

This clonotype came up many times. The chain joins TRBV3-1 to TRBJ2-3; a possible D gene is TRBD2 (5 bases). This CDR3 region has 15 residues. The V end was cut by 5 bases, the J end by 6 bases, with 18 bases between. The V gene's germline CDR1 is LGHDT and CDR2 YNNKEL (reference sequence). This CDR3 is CASSAARPGMDTQYF. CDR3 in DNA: TGTGCCAGCAGCGCGGCCCGTCCGGGGATGGATACGCAGTATTTT.

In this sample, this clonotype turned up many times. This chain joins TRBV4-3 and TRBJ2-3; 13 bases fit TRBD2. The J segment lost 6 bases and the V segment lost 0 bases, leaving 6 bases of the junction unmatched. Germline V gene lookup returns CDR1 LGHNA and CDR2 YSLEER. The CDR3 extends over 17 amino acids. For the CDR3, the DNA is TGCGCCAGCAGCCAAGATGTACTAGCGGGAGGGGCCGATACGCAGTATTTT. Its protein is CASSQDVLAGGADTQYF.

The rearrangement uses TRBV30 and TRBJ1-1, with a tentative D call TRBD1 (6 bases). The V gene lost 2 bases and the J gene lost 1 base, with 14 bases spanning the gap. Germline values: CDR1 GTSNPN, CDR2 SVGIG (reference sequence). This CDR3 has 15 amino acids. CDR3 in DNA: TGTGCCTGGAGTAGGGGGACTACCTGGAACACTGAAGCTTTCTTT. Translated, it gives CAWSRGTTWNTEAFF.